The 4 T cell receptor beta chains in this list originate from one sample, sequenced in a study of prognosis after radiotherapy for stage I lung cancer (dated by TCRdb to the early 2020s). Reads for this sample came from an Illumina HiSeq 3000. The TCR beta CDR3 region was amplified from genomic DNA by two rounds of multiplex PCR. In the first PCR round, primers specific to each TRBV and TRBJ gene were used, and the primer sequences were filed in Chinese patent CN105087789A. TCRdb ran its own pipeline on the public reads, namely fastp trimming at Q25 and MiXCR clone calling, and kept in-frame beta chains. When rows share a CDR3 protein, they turn into one entry using the most common DNA and genes. This sample lists 30,000 to 40,000 distinct CDR3 sequences; nearly 35% were detected once. The ten biggest clones cover roughly 15% of the sample. This specimen consisted of PBMCs, obtained before or after stereotactic body radiation therapy (not recorded which). The receptors here all came from a donor aged 50 or older with non-small cell lung cancer.

The rearrangement joins TRBV9 to TRBJ2-1; TRBD2 matches 7 bases. Germline values: CDR1 SGDLS, CDR2 YYNGEE. CDR3 length: 15 amino acids. Trimming at V came to 5 bases and at J to 5 bases, leaving 10 bases not matched to a gene. Written as DNA, the CDR3 is TGTGCCAGCAGTAGGGGAGGGACTACCGACAATGAGCAGTTCTTC. It codes for CASSRGGTTDNEQFF.

This clonotype was detected many times. V gene TRBV20-1 combines with J gene TRBJ2-3, with unresolved D. Germline V gene data show CDR1 as DFQATT and CDR2 as SNEGSKA (reference sequence). CDR3 length: 12 amino acids. V lost 3 bases to trimming and J lost 7 bases, with 11 bases between them. CDR3 residues: CSARVDTNTQYF. CDR3 bases: TGCAGTGCTAGGGTAGACACCAATACGCAGTATTTT.

A word on this clonotype: Since no conserved phenylalanine or tryptophan closes the CDR3, a read error is the likely cause. The rearrangement joins TRBV6-1 to TRBJ2-7; no reliable D call. Germline V CDR1 and CDR2: MNHNS, SASEGT. The CDR3 has 16 residues. The DNA for the CDR3 is TGTGCCAGCAGTGTATGGCCGCAGGCTGAACCTTACGATCAGTACTCC. Encoded protein: CASSVWPQAEPYDQYS.

The chain recombines TRBV3-1 with TRBJ1-5; no reliable D call. Germline V lookup: CDR1 LGHDT, CDR2 YNNKEL (reference sequence). Between the trimmed V and J ends, which lost 0 bases and 7 bases, there was a span of 4 bases. The CDR3 totals 12 residues. DNA for the CDR3: TGTGCCAGCAGCCAAGACCGGCAGCCCCAGCATTTT. It codes for CASSQDRQPQHF.